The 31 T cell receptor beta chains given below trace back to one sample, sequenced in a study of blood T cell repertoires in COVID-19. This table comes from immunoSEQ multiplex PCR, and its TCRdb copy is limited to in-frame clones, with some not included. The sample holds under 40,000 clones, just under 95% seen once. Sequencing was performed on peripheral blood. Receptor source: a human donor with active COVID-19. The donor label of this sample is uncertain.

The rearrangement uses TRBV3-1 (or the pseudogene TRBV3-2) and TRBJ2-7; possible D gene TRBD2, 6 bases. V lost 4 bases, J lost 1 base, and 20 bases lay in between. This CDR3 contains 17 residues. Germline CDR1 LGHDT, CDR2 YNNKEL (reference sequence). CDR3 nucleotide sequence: TGTGCCAGCAGCCCCTTTTCGGGGGTATTTAGGTCCTACGAGCAGTACTTC. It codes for CASSPFSGVFRSYEQYF.

This CDR3 reads CASSHFTSGSTDTQYF. CDR3 sequence (DNA): TGCGCCAGCAGCCACTTTACTAGTGGCAGCACAGATACGCAGTATTTT. The chain recombines TRBV4-3 with TRBJ2-3; maybe TRBD2 (5 bases). Germline CDR1 and CDR2: LGHNA and YSLEER. V lost 3 bases and J 0 bases, leaving 13 bases between the germline ends. The CDR3 consists of 16 residues.

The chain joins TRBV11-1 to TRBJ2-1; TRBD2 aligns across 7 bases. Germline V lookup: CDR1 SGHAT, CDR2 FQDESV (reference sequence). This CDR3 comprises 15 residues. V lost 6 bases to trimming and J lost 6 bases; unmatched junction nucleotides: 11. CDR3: CASRPRGLVGNEQFF. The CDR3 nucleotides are TGTGCCAGCAGACCCAGAGGACTAGTTGGCAATGAGCAGTTCTTC.

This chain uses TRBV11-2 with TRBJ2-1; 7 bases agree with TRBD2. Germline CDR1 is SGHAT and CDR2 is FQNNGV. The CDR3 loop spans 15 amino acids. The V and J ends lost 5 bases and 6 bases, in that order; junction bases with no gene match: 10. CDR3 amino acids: CASSPRPGGFNEQFF. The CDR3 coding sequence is TGTGCCAGCAGCCCCCGCCCGGGAGGTTTCAATGAGCAGTTCTTC.

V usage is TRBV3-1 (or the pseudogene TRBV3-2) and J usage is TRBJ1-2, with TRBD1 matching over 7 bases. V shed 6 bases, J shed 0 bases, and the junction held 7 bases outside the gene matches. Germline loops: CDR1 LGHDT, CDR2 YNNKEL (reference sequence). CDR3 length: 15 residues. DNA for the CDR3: TGTGCCAGCAGTCCAGGACAGGTCGCTAACTATGGCTACACCTTC. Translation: CASSPGQVANYGYTF.

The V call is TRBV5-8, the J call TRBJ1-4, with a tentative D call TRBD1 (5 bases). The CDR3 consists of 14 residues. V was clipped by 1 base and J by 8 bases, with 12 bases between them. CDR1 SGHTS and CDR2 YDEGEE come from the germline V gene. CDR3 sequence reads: CASSLIQGREKLFF. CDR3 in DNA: TGTGCCAGCAGCTTGATCCAGGGTCGGGAAAAACTGTTTTTT. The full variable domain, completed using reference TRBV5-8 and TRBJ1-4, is EAGVTQSPTHLIKTRGQQATLRCSPISGHTSVYWYQQALGLGLQFLLWYDEGEERNRGNFPPRFSGRQFPNYSSELNVNALELEDSALYLCASSLIQGREKLFFGSGTQLSVL.

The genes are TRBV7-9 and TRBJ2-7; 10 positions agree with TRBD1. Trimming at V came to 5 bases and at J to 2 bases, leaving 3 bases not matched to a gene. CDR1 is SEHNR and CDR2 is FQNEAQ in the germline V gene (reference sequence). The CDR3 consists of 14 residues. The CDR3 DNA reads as TGTGCCAGCAGCAAGGGACAGGGGACCTACGAGCAGTACTTC. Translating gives CASSKGQGTYEQYF.

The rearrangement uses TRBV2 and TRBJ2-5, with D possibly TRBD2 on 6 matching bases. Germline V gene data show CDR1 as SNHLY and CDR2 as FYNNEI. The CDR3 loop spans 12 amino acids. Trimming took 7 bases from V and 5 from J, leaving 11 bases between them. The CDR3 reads CASTAAGETQYF. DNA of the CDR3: TGTGCCAGCACGGCGGCGGGGGAGACCCAGTACTTC.

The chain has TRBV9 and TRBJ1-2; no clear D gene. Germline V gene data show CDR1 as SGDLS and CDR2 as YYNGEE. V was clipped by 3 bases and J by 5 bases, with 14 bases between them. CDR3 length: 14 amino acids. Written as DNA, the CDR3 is TGTGCCAGCAGCGCCCAGTCACCCCGTTATGGCTACACCTTC. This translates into CASSAQSPRYGYTF.

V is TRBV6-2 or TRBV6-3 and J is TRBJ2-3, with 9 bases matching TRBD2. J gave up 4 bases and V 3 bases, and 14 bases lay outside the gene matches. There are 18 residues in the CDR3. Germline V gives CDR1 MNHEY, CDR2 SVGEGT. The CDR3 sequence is CASSYPPLAGGPSDTQYF. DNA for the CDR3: TGTGCCAGCAGTTATCCCCCTCTGGCGGGAGGGCCCTCAGATACGCAGTATTTT.

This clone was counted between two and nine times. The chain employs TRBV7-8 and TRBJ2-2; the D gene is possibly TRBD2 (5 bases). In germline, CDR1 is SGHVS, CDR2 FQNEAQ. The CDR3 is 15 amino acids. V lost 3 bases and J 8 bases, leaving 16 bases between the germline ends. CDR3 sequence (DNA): TGTGCCAGCAGCTTTGGTGGGCCGGGAACTGGGGAGCTGTTTTTT. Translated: CASSFGGPGTGELFF. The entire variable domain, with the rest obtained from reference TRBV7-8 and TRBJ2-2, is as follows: GAGVSQSPRYKVAKRGQDVALRCDPISGHVSLFWYQQALGQGPEFLTYFQNEAQLDKSGLPSDRFFAERPEGSVSTLKIQRTQQEDSAVYLCASSFGGPGTGELFFGEGSRLTVL.

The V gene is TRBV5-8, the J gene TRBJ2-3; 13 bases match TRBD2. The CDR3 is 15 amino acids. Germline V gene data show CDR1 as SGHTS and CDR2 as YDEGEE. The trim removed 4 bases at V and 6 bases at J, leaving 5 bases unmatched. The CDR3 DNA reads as TGTGCCAGCAGCCCACTAGCGGGGGGGCCGGATACGCAGTATTTT. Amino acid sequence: CASSPLAGGPDTQYF.

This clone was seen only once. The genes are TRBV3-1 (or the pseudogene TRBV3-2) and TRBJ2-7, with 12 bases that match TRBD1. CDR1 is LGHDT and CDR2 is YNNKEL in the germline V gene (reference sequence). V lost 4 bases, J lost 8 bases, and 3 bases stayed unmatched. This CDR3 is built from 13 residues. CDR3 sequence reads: CASSPGTGGKQYF. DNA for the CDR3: TGTGCCAGCAGCCCGGGGACAGGGGGCAAGCAGTACTTC.

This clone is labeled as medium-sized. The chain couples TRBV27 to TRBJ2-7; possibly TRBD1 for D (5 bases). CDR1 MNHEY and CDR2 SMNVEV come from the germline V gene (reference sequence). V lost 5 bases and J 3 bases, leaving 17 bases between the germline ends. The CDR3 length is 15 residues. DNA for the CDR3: TGTGCCAGCAGTAAAACAGGACCTAGGGGCTACGAGCAGTACTTC. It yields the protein CASSKTGPRGYEQYF.

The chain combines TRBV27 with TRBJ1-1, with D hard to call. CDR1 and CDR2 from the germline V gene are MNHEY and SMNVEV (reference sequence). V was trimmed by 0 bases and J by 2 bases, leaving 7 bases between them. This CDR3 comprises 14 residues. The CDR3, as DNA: TGTGCCAGCAGTTTATCGCGGTCCAACACTGAAGCTTTCTTT. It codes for CASSLSRSNTEAFF.

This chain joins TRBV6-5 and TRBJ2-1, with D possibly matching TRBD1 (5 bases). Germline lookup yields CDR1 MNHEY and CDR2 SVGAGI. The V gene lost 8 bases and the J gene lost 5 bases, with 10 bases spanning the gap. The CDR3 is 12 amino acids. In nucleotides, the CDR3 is TGTGCCAGCTATGGGGCCGACAATGAGCAGTTCTTC. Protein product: CASYGADNEQFF.

Written as DNA, the CDR3 is TGTGCCAGCAGCTCCTGGGGGCCTCCTGGGAATGAGCAGTTCTTC. This codes for CASSSWGPPGNEQFF. This chain joins TRBV5-6 and TRBJ2-1; a weak D match, TRBD1 (6 bases). Germline V lookup: CDR1 SGHDT, CDR2 YYEEEE. CDR3 length: 15 residues. The V end was cut by 3 bases, the J end by 7 bases, with 17 bases between.

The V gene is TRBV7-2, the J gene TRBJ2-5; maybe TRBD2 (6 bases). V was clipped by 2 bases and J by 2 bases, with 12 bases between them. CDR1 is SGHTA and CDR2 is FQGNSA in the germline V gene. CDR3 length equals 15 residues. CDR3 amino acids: CASSLPIAEQETQYF. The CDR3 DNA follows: TGTGCCAGCAGCTTACCAATAGCGGAGCAAGAGACCCAGTACTTC.

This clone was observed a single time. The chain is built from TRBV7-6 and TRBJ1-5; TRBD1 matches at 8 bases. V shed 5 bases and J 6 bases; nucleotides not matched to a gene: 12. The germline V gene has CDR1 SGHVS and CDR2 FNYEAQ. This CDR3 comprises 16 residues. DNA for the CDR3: TGTGCCAGCAGCCCAGGACAGGGAGGGCGAGGTCAGCCCCAGCATTTT. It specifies CASSPGQGGRGQPQHF.

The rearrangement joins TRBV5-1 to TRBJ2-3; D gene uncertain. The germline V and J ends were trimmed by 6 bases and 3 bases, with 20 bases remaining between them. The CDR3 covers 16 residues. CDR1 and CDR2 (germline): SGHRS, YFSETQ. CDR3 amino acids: CASNLGNPAATDTQYF. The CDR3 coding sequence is TGCGCCAGCAACCTAGGAAATCCCGCGGCAACAGATACGCAGTATTTT.

This CDR3 reads CASSLAAGGTGELFF. CDR3 in DNA: TGTGCCAGCAGCTTAGCGGCGGGGGGCACCGGGGAGCTGTTTTTT. The chain carries TRBV11-3 and TRBJ2-2, with 8 positions matching TRBD2. The CDR3 loop spans 15 amino acids. From germline, CDR1 is SGHNT and CDR2 YENEEA. Trimming took 1 base from V and 4 from J; bases not matched to a gene: 2. The variable domain in full, with the rest retrieved from reference TRBV11-3 and TRBJ2-2, is EAGVVQSPRYKIIEKKQPVAFWCNPISGHNTLYWYLQNLGQGPELLIRYENEEAVDDSQLPKDRFSAERLKGVDSTLKIQPAELGDSAVYLCASSLAAGGTGELFFGEGSRLTVL.

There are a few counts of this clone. The CDR3 protein is CASSQDWSSGNTIYF. The CDR3 bases are TGCGCCAGCAGCCAAGACTGGAGCTCTGGAAACACCATATATTTT. The V call is TRBV4-1, the J call TRBJ1-3; D unresolved. V dropped 0 bases and J dropped 0 bases, with 6 bases sitting between them. Germline assignment: CDR1 MGHRA and CDR2 YSYEKL. The CDR3 extends over 15 amino acids.

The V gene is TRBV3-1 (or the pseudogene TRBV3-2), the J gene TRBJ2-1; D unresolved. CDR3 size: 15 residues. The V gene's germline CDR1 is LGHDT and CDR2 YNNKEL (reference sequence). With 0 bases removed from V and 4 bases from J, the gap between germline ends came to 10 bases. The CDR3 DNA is TGTGCCAGCAGCCAAGACGTAGCTTCATACAATGAGCAGTTCTTC. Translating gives CASSQDVASYNEQFF.

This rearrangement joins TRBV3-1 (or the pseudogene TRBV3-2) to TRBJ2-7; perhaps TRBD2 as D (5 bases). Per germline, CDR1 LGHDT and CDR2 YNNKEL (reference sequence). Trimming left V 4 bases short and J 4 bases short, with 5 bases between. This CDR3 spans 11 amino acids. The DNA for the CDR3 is TGTGCCAGCAGCCCGGGGTACGAGCAGTACTTC. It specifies CASSPGYEQYF.

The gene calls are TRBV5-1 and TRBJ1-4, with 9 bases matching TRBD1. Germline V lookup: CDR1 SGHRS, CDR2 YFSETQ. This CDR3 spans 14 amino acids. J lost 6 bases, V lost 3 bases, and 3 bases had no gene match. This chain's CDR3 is CASSSGTGHEKLFF. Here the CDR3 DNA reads TGCGCCAGCAGCTCCGGGACAGGGCATGAAAAACTGTTTTTT.

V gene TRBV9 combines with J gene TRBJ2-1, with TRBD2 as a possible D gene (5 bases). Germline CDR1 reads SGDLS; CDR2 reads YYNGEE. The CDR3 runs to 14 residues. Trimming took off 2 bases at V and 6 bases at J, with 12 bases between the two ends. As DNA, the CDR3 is TGTGCCAGCAGCGTTTTCCTAGCAAGCAATGAGCAGTTCTTC. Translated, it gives CASSVFLASNEQFF.

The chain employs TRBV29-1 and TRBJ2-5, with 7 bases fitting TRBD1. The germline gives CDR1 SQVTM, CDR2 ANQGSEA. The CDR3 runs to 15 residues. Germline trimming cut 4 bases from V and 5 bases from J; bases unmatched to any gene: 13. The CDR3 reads CSVVEGARARETQYF. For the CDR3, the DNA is TGCAGCGTTGTCGAGGGGGCGCGGGCTCGGGAGACCCAGTACTTC.

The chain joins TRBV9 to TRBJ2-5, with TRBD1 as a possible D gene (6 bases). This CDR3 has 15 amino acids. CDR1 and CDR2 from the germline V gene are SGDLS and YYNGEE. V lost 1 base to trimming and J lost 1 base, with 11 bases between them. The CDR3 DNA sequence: TGTGCCAGCAGCGTAACGACAGGAAGCCAAGAGACCCAGTACTTC. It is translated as CASSVTTGSQETQYF.

CDR3 bases: TGTGCCAGTTCCCAACTCGGGGGGTCGGGCGAGCAGTACTTC. It yields the protein CASSQLGGSGEQYF. The chain has TRBV6-5 and TRBJ2-7; 7 bases line up with TRBD2. V lost 9 bases, J lost 6 bases, and 14 bases stayed unmatched. The CDR3 is 14 residues long. Germline loops: CDR1 MNHEY, CDR2 SVGAGI.

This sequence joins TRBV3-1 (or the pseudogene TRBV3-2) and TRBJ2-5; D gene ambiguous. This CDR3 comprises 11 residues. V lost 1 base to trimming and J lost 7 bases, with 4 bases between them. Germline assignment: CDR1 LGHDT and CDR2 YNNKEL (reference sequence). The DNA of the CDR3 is TGTGCCAGCAGCCAAGTGGCGACCCAGTACTTC. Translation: CASSQVATQYF.

The CDR3 loop reads CASSPGQTSYEQYF. The CDR3 nucleotides are TGTGCCAGCTCACCGGGCCAGACCTCCTACGAGCAGTACTTC. The rearrangement joins TRBV18 to TRBJ2-7; D gene ambiguous. CDR3 length equals 14 residues. The ends were cut back, 3 bases at V and 0 bases at J, with 9 bases in the middle. Looked up from germline, CDR1 is KGHSH and CDR2 is LQKENI.